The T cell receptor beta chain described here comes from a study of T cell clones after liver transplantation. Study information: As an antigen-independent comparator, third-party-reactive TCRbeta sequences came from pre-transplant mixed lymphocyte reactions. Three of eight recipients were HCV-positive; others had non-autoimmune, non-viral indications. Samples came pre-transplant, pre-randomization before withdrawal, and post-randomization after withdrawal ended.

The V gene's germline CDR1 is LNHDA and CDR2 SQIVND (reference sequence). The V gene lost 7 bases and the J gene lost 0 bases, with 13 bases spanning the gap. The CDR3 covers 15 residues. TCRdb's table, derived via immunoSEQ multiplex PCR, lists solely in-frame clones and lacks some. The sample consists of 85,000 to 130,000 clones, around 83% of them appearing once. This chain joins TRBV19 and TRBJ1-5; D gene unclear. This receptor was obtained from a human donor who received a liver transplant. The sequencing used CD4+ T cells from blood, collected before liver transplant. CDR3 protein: CASKGTAYSNQPQHF. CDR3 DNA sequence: TGTGCCAGTAAGGGCACAGCGTATAGCAATCAGCCCCAGCATTTT.